The 6 T cell receptor beta chains listed next were all sequenced from one sample in a study of shared clonotypes between healthy human individuals. Terminally differentiated effector memory CD45RA+ cells were left out of the naive CD8 fraction, which was CD45RO-negative and positively selected for CCR7. TCRdb's table, derived via immunoSEQ multiplex PCR, lists solely in-frame clones and lacks some. The table lists more than 2 million clones, approximately 95% of them singletons. Sequenced input: naive CD8+ T cells sorted from blood. The receptors stem from a man younger than 30 in good health.

The chain links TRBV6-5 to TRBJ2-2; maybe TRBD2 (5 bases). V dropped 6 bases and J dropped 3 bases, with 8 bases sitting between them. This CDR3 has 13 residues. The germline gives CDR1 MNHEY, CDR2 SVGAGI. CDR3: CASRSLDTGELFF. CDR3 bases: TGTGCCAGCAGATCACTAGACACCGGGGAGCTGTTTTTT.

In this sample, this clone turned up once. The chain joins TRBV5-6 to TRBJ1-1; D is undetermined. This CDR3 comprises 14 residues. Looked up from germline, CDR1 is SGHDT and CDR2 is YYEEEE. Trimming shortened V by 0 bases and J by 4 bases, and 10 bases separated the two germline ends. The CDR3, as DNA: TGTGCCAGCAGCTTGGGGCCAGTGGGCACTGAAGCTTTCTTT. It codes for CASSLGPVGTEAFF. The variable domain in full, completed from reference TRBV5-6 and TRBJ1-1, reads DAGVTQSPTHLIKTRGQQVTLRCSPKSGHDTVSWYQQALGQGPQFIFQYYEEEERQRGNFPDRFSGHQFPNYSSELNVNALLLGDSALYLCASSLGPVGTEAFFGQGTRLTVV.

This clone was picked up one time. The chain employs TRBV2 and TRBJ2-6, with a possible D match to TRBD2 (5 bases). Trimming took 7 bases from V and 0 from J, leaving 22 bases between them. CDR1 SNHLY and CDR2 FYNNEI come from the germline V gene. CDR3 length: 19 amino acids. The CDR3 sequence is CASIPYIGLPISGANVLTF. CDR3 DNA: TGTGCCAGCATCCCTTATATTGGACTCCCTATCTCTGGGGCCAACGTCCTGACTTTC.

The chain recombines TRBV5-4 with TRBJ1-2, with D unresolved. Trimming shortened V by 4 bases and J by 8 bases, and 12 bases separated the two germline ends. Germline V gene lookup returns CDR1 SGHNT and CDR2 YYREEE (reference sequence). The CDR3 has 12 amino acids. Here the CDR3 DNA reads TGTGCCAGCAGCCTCGCAGGCTGGGGCTACACCTTC. This sequence encodes CASSLAGWGYTF.

This clone was recorded once. The rearrangement uses TRBV4-2 and TRBJ2-7; TRBD2 matches 7 bases. The length of the CDR3 is 16 residues. Trimming at V came to 3 bases and at J to 3 bases, leaving 11 bases not matched to a gene. Looked up from germline, CDR1 is LGHNA and CDR2 is YNFKEQ. The CDR3 nucleotides are TGTGCCAGCAGCCAGCCGACGGGGGGTCGGTACTACGAGCAGTACTTC. It encodes CASSQPTGGRYYEQYF.

This clone was seen a single time. The chain has TRBV18 and TRBJ2-7; 7 bases fit TRBD1. The CDR3 has 12 residues. Germline assignment: CDR1 KGHSH and CDR2 LQKENI. The junction had 8 bases not matched to a gene; V was cut back by 8 bases and J by 7 bases. The CDR3 region has the DNA TGTGCCAGCGCGATACAGGGGTGGGAGCAGTACTTC. Its protein is CASAIQGWEQYF.